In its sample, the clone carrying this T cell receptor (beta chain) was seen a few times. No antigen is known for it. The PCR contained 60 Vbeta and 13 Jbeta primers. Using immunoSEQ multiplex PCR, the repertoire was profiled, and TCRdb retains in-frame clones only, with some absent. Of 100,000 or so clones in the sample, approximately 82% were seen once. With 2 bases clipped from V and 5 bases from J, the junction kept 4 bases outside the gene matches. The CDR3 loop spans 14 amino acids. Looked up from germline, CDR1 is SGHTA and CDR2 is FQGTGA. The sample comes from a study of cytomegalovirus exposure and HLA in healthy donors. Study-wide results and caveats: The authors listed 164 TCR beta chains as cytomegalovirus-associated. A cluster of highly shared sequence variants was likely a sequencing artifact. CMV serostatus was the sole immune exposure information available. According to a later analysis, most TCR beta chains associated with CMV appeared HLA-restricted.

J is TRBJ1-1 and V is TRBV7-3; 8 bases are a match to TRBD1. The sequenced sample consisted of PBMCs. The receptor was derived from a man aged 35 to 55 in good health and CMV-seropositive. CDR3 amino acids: CASSLQGAGTEAFF. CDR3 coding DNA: TGTGCCAGCAGCTTACAGGGGGCAGGTACTGAAGCTTTCTTT.